This T cell receptor beta chain was recovered during a study of cytomegalovirus exposure and HLA in healthy donors. The CDR3 loop spans 15 amino acids. Germline CDR1 and CDR2: SGHNT and YENEEA. Trimming at V came to 5 bases and at J to 7 bases, leaving 9 bases not matched to a gene. This clone has just one count. The primer mix had 60 Vbeta and 13 Jbeta primers. TCRdb keeps only in-frame clones here, not all; method: immunoSEQ multiplex PCR. This table has about 140,000 clones, 80% appearing once. This receptor was obtained from a male donor in good health and CMV-seronegative. Input material: PBMCs. This rearrangement joins TRBV11-3 to TRBJ2-1, with 9 bases lining up with TRBD2. CDR3 sequence: CASSLGLASSNEQFF. CDR3 DNA: TGTGCCAGCAGCCTGGGACTAGCATCGAGTAATGAGCAGTTCTTC. The full variable domain, completed using reference TRBV11-3 and TRBJ2-1, is EAGVVQSPRYKIIEKKQPVAFWCNPISGHNTLYWYLQNLGQGPELLIRYENEEAVDDSQLPKDRFSAERLKGVDSTLKIQPAELGDSAVYLCASSLGLASSNEQFFGPGTRLTVL.